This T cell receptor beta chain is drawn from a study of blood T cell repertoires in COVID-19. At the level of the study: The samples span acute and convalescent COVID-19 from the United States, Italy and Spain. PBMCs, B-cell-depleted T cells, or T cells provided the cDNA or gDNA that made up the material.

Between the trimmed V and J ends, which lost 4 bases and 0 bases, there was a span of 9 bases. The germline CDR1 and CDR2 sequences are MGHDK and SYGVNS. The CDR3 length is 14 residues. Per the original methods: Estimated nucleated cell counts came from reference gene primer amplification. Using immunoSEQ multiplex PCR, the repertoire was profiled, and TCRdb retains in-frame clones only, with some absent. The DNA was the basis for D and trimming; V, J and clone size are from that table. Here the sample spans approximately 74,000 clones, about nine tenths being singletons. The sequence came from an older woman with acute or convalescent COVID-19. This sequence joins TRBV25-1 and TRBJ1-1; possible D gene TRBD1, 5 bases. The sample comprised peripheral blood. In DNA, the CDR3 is TGTGCCAGCAGTGGACAGCCCTTGAACACTGAAGCTTTCTTT. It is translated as CASSGQPLNTEAFF.